One and the same sample provided the 18 T cell receptor beta chains below, sequenced in a study of blood T cell repertoires in COVID-19. Data came from immunoSEQ multiplex PCR; TCRdb stores just in-frame clones and leaves some out. The table has fewer than 100,000 clones, over 70% seen once. Sequenced sample: peripheral blood. The receptors derive from a man in his 70s with acute or convalescent COVID-19.

The CDR3 is CASSGSREWQSNEQFF. CDR3 coding DNA: TGTGCCAGTAGTGGCTCCCGGGAGTGGCAGTCGAATGAGCAGTTCTTC. This chain connects TRBV19 to TRBJ2-1; D possibly corresponds to TRBD2 (6 bases). This CDR3 has 16 residues. CDR1 is LNHDA and CDR2 is SQIVND in the germline V gene (reference sequence). Trimming removed 5 bases from V and 7 bases from J, with 21 bases in between.

V gene TRBV29-1 combines with J gene TRBJ1-3, with 7 bases matching TRBD1. The CDR3 runs to 14 residues. Germline V gives CDR1 SQVTM, CDR2 ANQGSEA. V lost 7 bases, J lost 0 bases, and 6 bases stayed unmatched. Here the CDR3 DNA reads TGCAGCGCCTCACAGGGGACCTCTGGAAACACCATATATTTT. It codes for CSASQGTSGNTIYF.

Written as DNA, the CDR3 is TGTGCCAGCAGGAGACTAGCGGGAAGCGAGACCCAGTACTTC. This encodes CASRRLAGSETQYF. This sequence joins TRBV6-6 and TRBJ2-5; 11 bases are shared with TRBD2. V shed 6 bases and J 5 bases; nucleotides not matched to a gene: 5. The CDR3 consists of 14 residues. Germline V gives CDR1 MNHNY, CDR2 SVGAGI (reference sequence).

The J gene is TRBJ2-2, the V gene TRBV4-2, with TRBD2 matching 7 bases. The length of the CDR3 is 14 residues. The germline CDR1 and CDR2 sequences are LGHNA and YNFKEQ. Trimming took 3 bases from V and 5 from J; bases not matched to a gene: 3. CDR3 sequence reads: CASSHELATGELFF. The CDR3 coding sequence is TGTGCCAGCAGCCATGAACTAGCGACCGGGGAGCTGTTTTTT.

The V gene is TRBV5-1, the J gene TRBJ1-4; D possibly corresponds to TRBD1 (6 bases). CDR1 SGHRS and CDR2 YFSETQ come from the germline V gene. Trimming removed 0 bases at V and 8 bases at J, with 14 bases between. The length of the CDR3 is 15 residues. CDR3 DNA sequence: TGCGCCAGCAGCTTGGGGCAGGGGCCTGAAGAAAAACTGTTTTTT. It is translated as CASSLGQGPEEKLFF. The full variable domain, its missing parts supplied by reference TRBV5-1 and TRBJ1-4, is KAGVTQTPRYLIKTRGQQVTLSCSPISGHRSVSWYQQTPGQGLQFLFEYFSETQRNKGNFPGRFSGRQFSNSRSEMNVSTLELGDSALYLCASSLGQGPEEKLFFGSGTQLSVL.

This chain connects TRBV13 to TRBJ2-3, with D possibly matching TRBD2 (5 bases). V was clipped by 2 bases and J by 1 base, with 7 bases between them. The CDR3 spans 14 residues. Germline lookup yields CDR1 PRHDT and CDR2 FYEKMQ (reference sequence). CDR3 loop: CASSLSRGTDTQYF. Here the CDR3 DNA reads TGTGCCAGCAGCTTATCGCGGGGCACAGATACGCAGTATTTT.

The chain has TRBV5-6 and TRBJ2-5; D uncertain. The V and J ends lost 0 bases and 3 bases respectively, with 9 bases between them. This CDR3 is built from 14 residues. CDR1 and CDR2 from the germline V gene are SGHDT and YYEEEE. The CDR3 DNA follows: TGTGCCAGCAGCTTGGCAGGCGATAAAGAGACCCAGTACTTC. It yields the protein CASSLAGDKETQYF.

The rearrangement joins TRBV5-4 to TRBJ2-5; D is perhaps TRBD1 (5 bases). Germline CDR1 SGHNT, CDR2 YYREEE (reference sequence). V shed 2 bases and J shed 1 base, with 12 bases lying between them. The CDR3 spans 15 residues. The CDR3 coding sequence is TGTGCCAGCAGCTTTCCCTCAAGGGGCCAAGAGACCCAGTACTTC. This gives the protein CASSFPSRGQETQYF.

The rearrangement joins TRBV14 to TRBJ2-7, with D possibly being TRBD1 (7 bases). CDR1 and CDR2 (germline): SGHDN, FVKESK. The CDR3 is 15 residues long. With 4 bases removed from V and 5 bases from J, the gap between germline ends came to 18 bases. CDR3 nucleotide sequence: TGTGCCAGCAGCCGGGACAGCGGGTCAGGGCACGAGCAGTACTTC. Translation: CASSRDSGSGHEQYF. Full variable domain (outside the CDR3, taken from reference TRBV14 and TRBJ2-7): EAGVTQFPSHSVIEKGQTVTLRCDPISGHDNLYWYRRVMGKEIKFLLHFVKESKQDESGMPNNRFLAERTGGTYSTLKVQPAELEDSGVYFCASSRDSGSGHEQYFGPGTRLTVT.

The rearrangement uses TRBV24-1 and TRBJ2-5, with TRBD2 matching over 8 bases. The CDR3 runs to 15 residues. Germline V gene sequence: CDR1 KGHDR, CDR2 SFDVKD. V shed 0 bases, J shed 6 bases, and the junction held 5 bases outside the gene matches. CDR3: CATSDLSGSRQTQYF. Written as DNA, the CDR3 is TGTGCCACCAGTGATTTGAGCGGGAGTAGGCAGACCCAGTACTTC.

J is TRBJ1-6 and V is TRBV3-1 (or the pseudogene TRBV3-2); 7 nucleotides match TRBD1. This CDR3 is built from 14 residues. The V gene end was trimmed by 6 bases and the J gene end by 10 bases; junction bases not matched to a gene: 9. Per the germline V gene, CDR1 is LGHDT and CDR2 is YNNKEL (reference sequence). CDR3 sequence: CASSLTGEESPLHF. The CDR3 nucleotides read TGTGCCAGCAGTCTTACAGGGGAGGAGTCACCCCTCCACTTT.

This chain joins TRBV5-6 and TRBJ1-1; no definite D call. This CDR3 is 14 amino acids long. Germline CDR1 reads SGHDT; CDR2 reads YYEEEE. V lost 6 bases and J lost 5, with 17 bases in between. CDR3 sequence (DNA): TGTGCCAGCACCCCATTACCCCGAGGAACTGAAGCTTTCTTT. Amino acid sequence: CASTPLPRGTEAFF. Full variable domain (outside the CDR3, taken from reference TRBV5-6 and TRBJ1-1): DAGVTQSPTHLIKTRGQQVTLRCSPKSGHDTVSWYQQALGQGPQFIFQYYEEEERQRGNFPDRFSGHQFPNYSSELNVNALLLGDSALYLCASTPLPRGTEAFFGQGTRLTVV.

The rearrangement joins TRBV7-2 to TRBJ2-2, with TRBD1 as a possible D gene (6 bases). Per the germline V gene, CDR1 is SGHTA and CDR2 is FQGNSA. The CDR3 has 13 amino acids. Trimming took 5 bases from V and 7 from J, leaving 11 bases between them. CDR3 DNA sequence: TGTGCCAGCAGCGGGCAGGGGCGCGGGGAGCTGTTTTTT. It yields the protein CASSGQGRGELFF.

J is TRBJ1-2 and V is TRBV27; no firm D call. Trimming pared 4 bases from V and 5 bases from J, leaving 17 bases between. CDR3 length: 15 residues. Germline V gene data show CDR1 as MNHEY and CDR2 as SMNVEV (reference sequence). CDR3 loop: CASSSTGFRGYGYTF. CDR3 bases: TGTGCCAGCAGTTCTACCGGGTTCCGTGGGTATGGCTACACCTTC.

This clone has just one count. The chain carries TRBV7-2 and TRBJ2-7; TRBD1 agrees at 7 bases. Trimming took 3 bases from V and 1 from J; bases not matched to a gene: 9. The germline V gene encodes CDR1 SGHTA and CDR2 FQGNSA. This CDR3 has 16 residues. The CDR3 sequence is CASSFLGGQSSYEQYF. CDR3 in DNA: TGTGCCAGCAGCTTCTTAGGGGGACAGAGTTCCTACGAGCAGTACTTC.

V gene TRBV10-3 combines with J gene TRBJ2-2; D is unresolved. Per the germline V gene, CDR1 is ENHRY and CDR2 is SYGVKD. V lost 6 bases, J lost 5 bases, and 10 bases lay in between. CDR3 size: 13 residues. The DNA of the CDR3 is TGTGCCATCAGACCCTCCGGGACCGGGGAGCTGTTTTTT. Translating it yields CAIRPSGTGELFF.

The chain recombines TRBV24-1 with TRBJ2-1; D is perhaps TRBD2 (5 bases). The V end was cut by 0 bases, the J end by 0 bases, with 17 bases between. The CDR3 has 19 amino acids. Germline CDR1 KGHDR, CDR2 SFDVKD. The CDR3 sequence is CATSDLPGSEGGSYNEQFF. The CDR3 DNA follows: TGTGCCACCAGTGATTTGCCGGGGAGCGAGGGTGGCTCCTACAATGAGCAGTTCTTC.

CDR3 sequence (DNA): TGTGCCAGCAGCCCAGAATCAAGCAATCAGCCCCAGCATTTT. As protein: CASSPESSNQPQHF. The V call is TRBV7-6, the J call TRBJ1-5; D not certain. The V end lost 5 bases, the J end lost 1 base, and 9 bases lay between the germline ends. Per the germline V gene, CDR1 is SGHVS and CDR2 is FNYEAQ. The CDR3 contains 14 residues.